What follows are 31 T cell receptor beta chains derived from one specimen sequenced in a study of metastatic and nonmetastatic thyroid tumors. MiXCR re-clonotyped the PCR reads for TCRdb. This table has 30,000 to 35,000 clones, about 17% appearing once. Not a single patient had been given any form of treatment at any point before undergoing thyroid surgery. The sequencing sample was made of blood. The source is a female donor with papillary thyroid cancer or a benign thyroid nodule (not recorded which). Some clones in this sample may be carry-over from other donors' samples.

This clone was picked up many times. The junction and the germline gene differ at one end; a read error may be behind it. Other DNA sequences in the sample encode the same CDR3. The chain employs TRBV7-8 and TRBJ1-1; TRBD1 might be the D (6 bases). The germline CDR1 and CDR2 sequences are SGHVS and FQNEAQ. This CDR3 spans 14 amino acids. The CDR3 coding sequence is TGTGCCAGCAGTTCCCACCGGGGGCGTACTGAGGCTTTCTTT. As protein: CASSSHRGRTEAFF.

The V gene is TRBV27, the J gene TRBJ2-5; TRBD2 matches 10 bases. This CDR3 has 18 residues. Germline V CDR1 and CDR2: MNHEY, SMNVEV (reference sequence). Losses at the gene ends were 4 bases for V and 1 base for J; bases not matched to a gene: 12. Here the CDR3 reads CASSYTSGAGTFQETQYF. DNA of the CDR3: TGTGCCAGCAGTTACACTAGCGGGGCCGGAACCTTCCAAGAGACCCAGTACTTC.

This rearrangement joins TRBV11-2 to TRBJ2-1, with D possibly TRBD2 on 6 matching bases. CDR3 length equals 17 residues. CDR1 SGHAT and CDR2 FQNNGV come from the germline V gene. V dropped 2 bases and J dropped 5 bases, with 19 bases sitting between them. CDR3 sequence (DNA): TGTGCCAGCAGCTTAATGCGGGGACCTGGTATTCACAATGAGCAGTTCTTC. It is translated as CASSLMRGPGIHNEQFF.

This clone came up a few times. A junction end diverges from the germline sequence, so it may reflect a read error. This chain links TRBV6-1 with TRBJ2-3; D possibly uses TRBD1 or TRBD2 (5 bases each). Germline lookup yields CDR1 MNHNS and CDR2 SASEGT. There are 14 residues in the CDR3. The CDR3 nucleotides are TGTGCCAGCACGTGGGGGTCGGGCGCAGATACTCAGTATTTT. Protein: CASTWGSGADTQYF.

The table lists this clone with many counts. A much bigger clone sits one base away, suggesting this may be a read error. The genes are TRBV20-1 and TRBJ1-1; D unresolved. Germline loops: CDR1 DFQATT, CDR2 SNEGSKA (reference sequence). The CDR3 contains 12 residues. The CDR3 coding sequence is TGCGGTGCTAGTGCTTCGGACACTGAAGCTTTCTTT. The encoded protein is CGASASDTEAFF.

This clone was detected only a few times. Given a much more abundant clone one base away, this may be a read error. In the same sample, other DNA sequences code for this CDR3. The chain recombines TRBV2 with TRBJ2-2; no firm D call. This CDR3 is built from 14 residues. V shed 2 bases and J shed 4 bases, with 8 bases lying between them. Germline lookup yields CDR1 SNHLY and CDR2 FYNNEI. The CDR3 loop is CASSETASTGELFF. Here the CDR3 DNA reads TGTGCCAGCAGTGAAACGGCGTCCACCGGGGAGCTGTTTTTT.

This clone was seen at least ten times. The rearrangement links TRBV20-1 to TRBJ2-1; D is uncertain. V lost 1 base, J lost 8 bases, and 12 bases lay in between. The CDR3 sequence is 13 residues long. In germline, CDR1 is DFQATT, CDR2 SNEGSKA (reference sequence). The CDR3 here is CSARVLPTHEQFF. CDR3 nucleotide sequence: TGCAGTGCTAGAGTTCTCCCCACCCATGAGCAGTTCTTC.

V usage is TRBV18 and J usage is TRBJ2-7; the D gene is possibly TRBD2 (6 bases). Between the trimmed V and J ends, which lost 3 bases and 7 bases, there was a span of 10 bases. This CDR3 spans 12 amino acids. Germline V gene sequence: CDR1 KGHSH, CDR2 LQKENI. CDR3 bases: TGTGCCAGCTCACCGCGGAGGGAAGAGCAGTACTTC. Protein sequence: CASSPRREEQYF.

As concerns this clone: A single base separates this from a much larger clone, so it may be a read error. The chain couples TRBV18 to TRBJ2-2; D is uncertain. Trimming took 0 bases from V and 6 from J, leaving 11 bases between them. The CDR3 totals 15 residues. CDR1 is KGHSH and CDR2 is LQKENI in the germline V gene. DNA of the CDR3: TGTGCCAGCTCACCACCTCTTGTCGCCGCCGGGGAGCTGTTTTTT. Translated, it gives CASSPPLVAAGELFF.

This clone was detected ten times or more. This chain links TRBV27 with TRBJ1-2, with D hard to call. The CDR3 contains 14 residues. Germline CDR1 reads MNHEY; CDR2 reads SMNVEV (reference sequence). V was trimmed by 2 bases and J by 1 base, leaving 8 bases between them. The CDR3 is CASSLTQHNYGYTF. CDR3 DNA: TGTGCCAGCAGTTTAACACAGCATAACTATGGCTACACCTTC.

The table lists this clone with a few counts. A read error may explain this, as a much larger clone is one base away. In the same sample, other DNA sequences code for this CDR3. The chain combines TRBV27 with TRBJ2-2; tentative D call: TRBD2 (5 bases). Looked up from germline, CDR1 is MNHEY and CDR2 is SMNVEV (reference sequence). CDR3 length: 17 residues. Written as DNA, the CDR3 is TGTGCCAGCAGTTTATCGCAGGTGAGTCAAGTTGCCGGGGAGCTGTTTTTC. Its translation is CASSLSQVSQVAGELFF.

The V gene is TRBV2, the J gene TRBJ2-7, with unresolved D. The CDR3 loop spans 11 amino acids. V shed 4 bases and J shed 3 bases, with 4 bases lying between them. In germline, CDR1 is SNHLY, CDR2 FYNNEI. The CDR3 protein is CASSANYEQYF. CDR3 bases: TGTGCCAGCAGTGCTAACTACGAGCAGTACTTC. Full variable domain (remainder filled in from reference TRBV2 and TRBJ2-7): EPEVTQTPSHQVTQMGQEVILRCVPISNHLYFYWYRQILGQKVEFLVSFYNNEISEKSEIFDDQFSVERPDGSNFTLKIRSTKLEDSAMYFCASSANYEQYFGPGTRLTVT.

CDR3 protein: CAIRTGRENEQFF. The CDR3 bases are TGTGCCATCCGGACAGGGAGGGAGAATGAGCAGTTCTTC. V and J are TRBV10-3 and TRBJ2-1; D possibly corresponds to TRBD1 (8 bases). V lost 8 bases, J lost 7 bases, and 15 bases lay in between. CDR1 and CDR2 (germline): ENHRY, SYGVKD. The CDR3 spans 13 residues.

This clone occurred many times. This may be a read error, as it is one base from a much larger clone. Other DNA variants within this sample encode the same CDR3. This chain uses TRBV12-3 or TRBV12-4 with TRBJ1-1; D unresolved. This CDR3 has 15 amino acids. The CDR3, as DNA: TGTGCCAGCAGTTTGGACCTAAGTGGGCCCACTGGAGCTTTCTTT. Amino acid sequence: CASSLDLSGPTGAFF.

This clone was seen ten or more times. CDR3 nucleotides: TGTGCCAGCAGCTTGAATGGGGATATCGAGCGAAATGAGCAGTTCTTC. Amino acid sequence: CASSLNGDIERNEQFF. The rearrangement uses TRBV5-8 and TRBJ2-1; D gene uncertain. Looked up from germline, CDR1 is SGHTS and CDR2 is YDEGEE. Trimming cost V 1 base and J 7 bases, with 18 bases left between them. The CDR3 runs to 16 residues.

This rearrangement joins TRBV28 to TRBJ1-1; D perhaps matches TRBD1 (5 bases). CDR1 and CDR2 (germline): MDHEN, SYDVKM. Between the trimmed V and J ends, which lost 2 bases and 1 base, there was a span of 20 bases. The CDR3 has 18 amino acids. In nucleotides, the CDR3 is TGTGCCAGCAGTTTACCAAGGGGAGGGGCAGGGCGGAACACTGAAGCTTTCTTT. Protein sequence: CASSLPRGGAGRNTEAFF.

The sample holds many counts of this clone. The rearrangement joins TRBV5-1 to TRBJ2-1, with D perhaps TRBD2 (5 bases). The CDR3 is 14 residues long. The germline V gene has CDR1 SGHRS and CDR2 YFSETQ. Between the trimmed V and J ends, which lost 1 base and 5 bases, there was a span of 10 bases. CDR3 region: CASSLWSGNNEQFF. The DNA of the CDR3 is TGCGCCAGCAGCTTGTGGTCGGGGAACAATGAGCAGTTCTTC. The full variable domain, in which reference TRBV5-1 and TRBJ2-1 provide the parts outside the CDR3, is KAGVTQTPRYLIKTRGQQVTLSCSPISGHRSVSWYQQTPGQGLQFLFEYFSETQRNKGNFPGRFSGRQFSNSRSEMNVSTLELGDSALYLCASSLWSGNNEQFFGPGTRLTVL.

This clone was picked up many times. Its ends do not fully match the called genes, so a read error is possible. The V and J genes are TRBV28 and TRBJ1-2; 8 nucleotides align to TRBD1. The CDR3 totals 11 residues. Germline CDR1 reads MDHEN; CDR2 reads SYDVKM. CDR3 sequence (DNA): TGTGCCAGCAGTTTTCCAGGGGGCTCCACCTTC. Its translation is CASSFPGGSTF.

This clone was detected only a few times. The chain has TRBV27 and TRBJ2-7; a possible D gene is TRBD2 (5 bases). Germline loops: CDR1 MNHEY, CDR2 SMNVEV (reference sequence). V was clipped by 6 bases and J by 10 bases, with 22 bases between them. The length of the CDR3 is 14 residues. In DNA form, the CDR3 reads TGTGCCAGCAGCGAAACTTCCGGGGAATATACCCAGTACTTC. Translated: CASSETSGEYTQYF.

This clone was seen a handful of times. Relative to the germline gene, one junction end is altered; a read error may explain this. V and J are TRBV6-1 and TRBJ2-1; TRBD2 aligns across 9 bases. Per the germline V gene, CDR1 is MNHNS and CDR2 is SASEGT. This CDR3 spans 15 amino acids. In nucleotides, the CDR3 is TGTGCCAGCAGTGACTCTAGCGGGATCTACAATGATCAGTTCTTC. The encoded protein is CASSDSSGIYNDQFF.

With respect to this clone: A read error may explain this, as a much larger clone is one base away. This chain connects TRBV5-1 to TRBJ1-1; 8 bases align to TRBD1. There are 14 residues in the CDR3. The germline V gene encodes CDR1 SGHRS and CDR2 YFSETQ. The CDR3 is CASSRRQGYTEAPF. The CDR3, as DNA: TGCGCCAGCAGCCGAAGACAGGGGTACACTGAAGCTCCCTTT.

A note on this clone: A much larger clone is a single base away; this may be a read error. Additional DNA sequences in this sample encode the identical CDR3. This sequence joins TRBV29-1 and TRBJ2-1; D unclear. This CDR3 comprises 11 residues. Trimming cost V 0 bases and J 10 bases, with 7 bases left between them. CDR1 is SQVTM, CDR2 ANQGSEA, per germline. CDR3 nucleotide sequence: TGCAGCGTTGAAGATGGCTACGAGCAGTTCTTC. Residues: CSVEDGYEQFF.

This clone was detected many times. The rearrangement links TRBV11-1 to TRBJ2-5; possibly TRBD1 or TRBD2 for D (5 bases each). V was clipped by 2 bases and J by 5 bases, with 12 bases between them. Germline CDR1 and CDR2: SGHAT and FQDESV (reference sequence). The CDR3 has 14 amino acids. CDR3 loop: CASSLFRGEETQYF. In nucleotides, the CDR3 is TGTGCCAGCAGCTTATTTCGGGGCGAGGAGACCCAGTACTTC.

This clone was found many times. The chain links TRBV5-4 to TRBJ1-2; 7 bases fit TRBD1. The trim removed 2 bases at V and 2 bases at J, leaving 6 bases unmatched. The CDR3 is made up of 15 amino acids. CDR1 and CDR2 (germline): SGHNT, YYREEE (reference sequence). This CDR3 reads CASSFDRAANYGYTF. The CDR3 DNA follows: TGTGCCAGCAGCTTTGACAGGGCGGCCAACTATGGCTACACCTTC.

In its sample, this clone was seen many times. This chain uses TRBV27 with TRBJ2-1; 11 nucleotides agree with TRBD2. The germline gives CDR1 MNHEY, CDR2 SMNVEV (reference sequence). This CDR3 comprises 17 residues. J lost 10 bases, V lost 5 bases, and 16 bases had no gene match. In nucleotides, the CDR3 is TGTGCCAGCAGTATCCTCAGACCTACTAGCGGGAGCGTCGAGCAGTTCTTC. This sequence encodes CASSILRPTSGSVEQFF.

This clone occurred a few times. The V call is TRBV12-3 or TRBV12-4, the J call TRBJ2-7, with a possible D match to TRBD2 (5 bases). The CDR3 totals 13 residues. V was trimmed by 6 bases and J by 2 bases, leaving 11 bases between them. The CDR3 DNA sequence: TGTGCCAGCAGCCCCGGGAACCCCTACGAGCAGTACTTC. Its translation: CASSPGNPYEQYF.

With respect to this clone: A much larger clonotype is one base distant, so this may be a read error. The CDR3 DNA follows: TGTGCCAGCAGGCTCGGGAGCGGCAAAAAGATTCAGTACTTC. Amino acid sequence: CASRLGSGKKIQYF. This chain uses TRBV28 with TRBJ2-4; TRBD2 is a possible D gene (6 bases). CDR3 length: 14 amino acids. Looked up from germline, CDR1 is MDHEN and CDR2 is SYDVKM.

With regard to this clone: The same CDR3 can be traced to other DNA sequences in this sample. V is TRBV2 and J is TRBJ2-7, with D maybe TRBD1 (5 bases). Germline CDR1 is SNHLY and CDR2 is FYNNEI. The CDR3 contains 14 residues. The V and J ends lost 3 bases and 4 bases respectively, with 13 bases between them. The CDR3 loop is CASSDGTGLYEQYF. Here the CDR3 DNA reads TGTGCCAGCAGTGACGGAACAGGTCTGTACGAGCAGTACTTC.

The table lists this clone with many counts. The J gene is TRBJ2-6, the V gene TRBV6-1; D not resolved. In germline, CDR1 is MNHNS, CDR2 SASEGT. V lost 3 bases and J 2 bases, leaving 11 bases between the germline ends. CDR3 length equals 16 residues. CDR3 sequence reads: CASSDISPAGANVLTF. The CDR3, as DNA: TGTGCCAGCAGTGATATCTCCCCAGCTGGGGCCAACGTCCTGACTTTC.

This clone has at least ten counts. At the DNA level, this CDR3 is encoded by other sequences in the same sample as well. The V and J genes are TRBV2 and TRBJ2-2, with a weak D call TRBD1 (6 bases). The germline V gene has CDR1 SNHLY and CDR2 FYNNEI. V gave up 2 bases and J gave up 4 bases, with 8 bases separating them. The CDR3 length is 14 residues. CDR3 nucleotides: TGTGCCAGCAGTGAACGGACAGTCACCGGGGAGCTGTTTTTT. It is translated as CASSERTVTGELFF.

This clone came up many times. The rearrangement links TRBV27 to TRBJ2-7; D possibly corresponds to TRBD2 (5 bases). The CDR3 consists of 10 residues. V was trimmed by 11 bases and J by 7 bases, leaving 12 bases between them. The V gene's germline CDR1 is MNHEY and CDR2 SMNVEV (reference sequence). This chain's CDR3 is CASGEREQYF. The CDR3 DNA reads as TGTGCCTCAGGCGAGCGGGAGCAGTACTTC.